The clone carrying this T cell receptor beta chain was recorded a few times. Antigen unknown. cDNA synthesis used the whole RNA isolate, giving expressed TCRB sequences. Method: immunoSEQ multiplex PCR; TCRdb's copy keeps in-frame clones and lacks some. The sample holds roughly 610,000 clones, around 15% seen once. These data come from a study of beta chain features in type 1 diabetes. General study results and limits: Since sequencing was performed on cDNA, cells with high TCR expression could be over-represented. Shorter templates may be favored by PCR, equally so in patients and controls. The influence of HLA type on TCRB rearrangement stayed undetermined.

V gave up 0 bases and J gave up 10 bases, with 13 bases separating them. CDR1 and CDR2 (germline): SGDLS, YYNGEE. This CDR3 spans 13 amino acids. Markers CD45RO/CCR7/CD25/CD127/CD95/CD27 served to sort CD4+ naive, central memory, regulatory and stem cell-like memory cells. The source is a man between 18 and 29 years old in good health. V usage is TRBV9 and J usage is TRBJ1-2; D is possibly TRBD1 (6 bases). Sequenced: naive CD4+ T cells from blood. The CDR3 coding sequence is TGTGCCAGCAGCGTAGGGGGGGCAACACCCTACACCTTC. It encodes CASSVGGATPYTF. Full variable domain (outside the CDR3, taken from reference TRBV9 and TRBJ1-2): DSGVTQTPKHLITATGQRVTLRCSPRSGDLSVYWYQQSLDQGLQFLIQYYNGEERAKGNILERFSAQQFPDLHSELNLSSLELGDSALYFCASSVGGATPYTFGSGTRLTVV.